These T cell receptor beta chains were read from a single sample in a study of CD8 T cells in Susac syndrome. TCRdb independently ran MiXCR on the immunoSEQ multiplex PCR reads; one entry per CDR3 protein. The table has 150,000 to 200,000 distinct CDR3 sequences, 91% seen once. Sequenced: CD4+ T cells from PBMCs. These receptors came from a human donor with Susac syndrome. The CDR3 runs from the conserved cysteine through the conserved F or W. The order of the fields is clone size, J gene, V gene, D gene, CDR3 protein, CDR3 DNA. A D gene is named only where the DNA matches it firmly. Not all rows give a size; the values are once, few, many and, for expanded clones, a class.

abundance: NA
j_gene: TRBJ2-7
v_gene: TRBV2
d_gene: NA
CDR3aa: CASRAPPYEQYF
CDR3nt: TGTGCCAGCAGGGCTCCCCCCTACGAGCAGTACTTC

abundance: NA
j_gene: TRBJ2-2
v_gene: TRBV7-9
d_gene: NA
CDR3aa: CASTPRTANTGELFF
CDR3nt: TGTGCCAGCACCCCGAGGACTGCGAACACCGGGGAGCTGTTTTTT

abundance: NA
j_gene: TRBJ1-5
v_gene: TRBV5-1
d_gene: NA
CDR3aa: CASSFDPNQPQHF
CDR3nt: TGCGCCAGCAGCTTTGACCCCAATCAGCCCCAGCATTTT

abundance: NA
j_gene: TRBJ2-1
v_gene: TRBV3-1
d_gene: TRBD2
CDR3aa: CASSQVIAGNEQFF
CDR3nt: TGTGCCAGCAGCCAGGTTATAGCGGGGAATGAGCAGTTCTTC

abundance: NA
j_gene: TRBJ2-1
v_gene: TRBV18
d_gene: NA
CDR3aa: CASSLQTPHNEQFF
CDR3nt: TGTGCCAGCTCACTTCAAACCCCCCACAATGAGCAGTTCTTC

abundance: NA
j_gene: TRBJ2-1
v_gene: TRBV18
d_gene: TRBD2
CDR3aa: CASSPPSLAGDNEQFF
CDR3nt: TGTGCCAGCTCACCACCGAGCCTAGCGGGTGACAATGAGCAGTTCTTC

abundance: NA
j_gene: TRBJ1-1
v_gene: TRBV7-9
d_gene: NA
CDR3aa: CASTPQPGTNTEAFF
CDR3nt: TGTGCCAGCACCCCCCAACCTGGGACCAACACTGAAGCTTTCTTT

abundance: NA
j_gene: TRBJ2-7
v_gene: TRBV3-1
d_gene: NA
CDR3aa: CASSQGHEQYF
CDR3nt: TGTGCCAGCAGCCAGGGCCACGAGCAGTACTTC

abundance: NA
j_gene: TRBJ1-5
v_gene: TRBV6-1
d_gene: NA
CDR3aa: CASSYTGTDQPQHF
CDR3nt: TGTGCCAGCAGCTATACAGGGACGGATCAGCCCCAGCATTTT

abundance: NA
j_gene: TRBJ2-7
v_gene: TRBV5-6
d_gene: NA
CDR3aa: CASSLRGDSTFYEQYF
CDR3nt: TGTGCCAGCAGCTTGCGGGGAGACTCTACCTTCTACGAGCAGTACTTC

abundance: NA
j_gene: TRBJ2-7
v_gene: TRBV18
d_gene: NA
CDR3aa: CASSVKNEQYF
CDR3nt: TGTGCCAGCTCAGTCAAGAACGAGCAGTACTTC

abundance: few
j_gene: TRBJ2-7
v_gene: TRBV7-9
d_gene: NA
CDR3aa: CASSLSSSGEQYF
CDR3nt: TGTGCCAGCAGCTTATCGTCTTCGGGCGAGCAGTACTTC

abundance: NA
j_gene: TRBJ2-7
v_gene: TRBV14
d_gene: NA
CDR3aa: CASSQDLTYEQYF
CDR3nt: TGTGCCAGCAGCCAAGATTTAACCTACGAGCAGTACTTC

abundance: NA
j_gene: TRBJ2-4
v_gene: TRBV6-6
d_gene: NA
CDR3aa: CASIDTGAANIQYF
CDR3nt: TGTGCCAGCATCGACACTGGTGCAGCAAACATTCAGTACTTC

abundance: few
j_gene: TRBJ2-7
v_gene: TRBV7-2
d_gene: NA
CDR3aa: CASSSDYEQYF
CDR3nt: TGTGCCAGCAGCTCCGACTACGAGCAGTACTTC

abundance: NA
j_gene: TRBJ2-5
v_gene: TRBV20-1
d_gene: NA
CDR3aa: CSARGPFQETQYF
CDR3nt: TGCAGTGCTAGAGGTCCATTCCAAGAGACCCAGTACTTC

abundance: NA
j_gene: TRBJ1-6
v_gene: TRBV19
d_gene: NA
CDR3aa: CASTRDLFSPLHF
CDR3nt: TGTGCCAGTACGAGGGACCTTTTTTCACCCCTCCACTTT

abundance: NA
j_gene: TRBJ1-2
v_gene: TRBV5-1
d_gene: NA
CDR3aa: CASSLELGAGYTF
CDR3nt: TGCGCCAGCAGCTTGGAGTTAGGGGCTGGCTACACCTTC

abundance: NA
j_gene: TRBJ2-1
v_gene: TRBV4-2
d_gene: TRBD2
CDR3aa: CASSLTSGGRYNEQFF
CDR3nt: TGTGCCAGCAGCCTAACTAGCGGGGGCCGCTACAATGAGCAGTTCTTC

abundance: NA
j_gene: TRBJ2-7
v_gene: TRBV11-2
d_gene: TRBD2
CDR3aa: CASRPIRASGRSYEQYF
CDR3nt: TGTGCCAGCAGACCCATTAGGGCTAGCGGGAGATCCTACGAGCAGTACTTC

abundance: NA
j_gene: TRBJ1-1
v_gene: TRBV18
d_gene: NA
CDR3aa: CASSPSGNTEAFF
CDR3nt: TGTGCCAGCTCACCCTCAGGGAACACTGAAGCTTTCTTT

abundance: once
j_gene: TRBJ2-7
v_gene: TRBV11-2
d_gene: NA
CDR3aa: CASRKPGRDYEQYF
CDR3nt: TGTGCCAGCAGAAAGCCGGGCCGAGACTACGAGCAGTACTTC

abundance: NA
j_gene: TRBJ2-7
v_gene: TRBV7-6
d_gene: TRBD2
CDR3aa: CASSLRTSGQVEQYF
CDR3nt: TGTGCCAGCAGCTTACGGACTAGCGGGCAGGTGGAGCAGTACTTC

abundance: NA
j_gene: TRBJ1-1
v_gene: TRBV12-3/TRBV12-4
d_gene: NA
CDR3aa: CASTDRNTEAFF
CDR3nt: TGTGCCAGCACTGACAGGAACACTGAAGCTTTCTTT

abundance: NA
j_gene: TRBJ1-1
v_gene: TRBV3-1
d_gene: TRBD1
CDR3aa: CASSRTGGEAFF
CDR3nt: TGTGCCAGCAGTCGGACAGGGGGGGAAGCTTTCTTT

abundance: NA
j_gene: TRBJ1-5
v_gene: TRBV5-6
d_gene: NA
CDR3aa: CASSLAQEPQHF
CDR3nt: TGTGCCAGCAGCTTGGCACAGGAGCCCCAGCATTTT

abundance: NA
j_gene: TRBJ2-5
v_gene: TRBV11-2
d_gene: NA
CDR3aa: CASSSGDQETQYF
CDR3nt: TGTGCCAGCAGCTCCGGGGACCAAGAGACCCAGTACTTC

abundance: NA
j_gene: TRBJ2-7
v_gene: TRBV2
d_gene: NA
CDR3aa: CASSGSKRASSYEQYF
CDR3nt: TGTGCCAGCAGTGGGTCTAAACGGGCTAGCTCCTACGAGCAGTACTTC

abundance: NA
j_gene: TRBJ2-1
v_gene: TRBV20-1
d_gene: TRBD2
CDR3aa: CSATGLGWTSGNNEQFF
CDR3nt: TGCAGTGCTACCGGCCTTGGCTGGACTAGCGGCAACAATGAGCAGTTCTTC

abundance: NA
j_gene: TRBJ2-4
v_gene: TRBV19
d_gene: TRBD2
CDR3aa: CATFSGGAGIQYF
CDR3nt: TGTGCCACCTTTAGCGGGGGGGCGGGCATTCAGTACTTC

abundance: NA
j_gene: TRBJ2-2
v_gene: TRBV6-5
d_gene: TRBD1
CDR3aa: CASKVQGAVTGELFF
CDR3nt: TGTGCCAGCAAAGTACAGGGGGCGGTCACCGGGGAGCTGTTTTTT

abundance: NA
j_gene: TRBJ2-1
v_gene: TRBV6-5
d_gene: NA
CDR3aa: CASSPGTDRQFF
CDR3nt: TGTGCCAGCAGTCCGGGGACTGATCGGCAGTTCTTC

abundance: NA
j_gene: TRBJ2-5
v_gene: TRBV7-2
d_gene: NA
CDR3aa: CASSHRVVRRGETQYF
CDR3nt: TGTGCCAGCAGCCACCGGGTTGTAAGGCGAGGGGAGACCCAGTACTTC

abundance: NA
j_gene: TRBJ1-2
v_gene: TRBV9
d_gene: TRBD1
CDR3aa: CASSAGQLHANYGYTF
CDR3nt: TGTGCCAGCAGCGCGGGACAGCTCCACGCTAACTATGGCTACACCTTC

abundance: once
j_gene: TRBJ1-1
v_gene: TRBV5-1
d_gene: NA
CDR3aa: CASSLGGARNTEAFF
CDR3nt: TGCGCCAGCAGCTTGGGGGGCGCGAGGAACACTGAAGCTTTCTTT

abundance: once
j_gene: TRBJ1-1
v_gene: TRBV18
d_gene: NA
CDR3aa: CASSPSIANTEAFF
CDR3nt: TGTGCCAGCTCACCGTCCATAGCGAACACTGAAGCTTTCTTT

abundance: NA
j_gene: TRBJ1-3
v_gene: TRBV29-1
d_gene: NA
CDR3aa: CSVDFVRKVSGNTIYF
CDR3nt: TGCAGCGTTGACTTTGTCAGAAAAGTATCTGGAAACACCATATATTTT

abundance: NA
j_gene: TRBJ2-5
v_gene: TRBV9
d_gene: TRBD2
CDR3aa: CASSVGPLAGGLETQYF
CDR3nt: TGTGCCAGCAGCGTAGGCCCGCTAGCGGGGGGGCTGGAGACCCAGTACTTC

abundance: NA
j_gene: TRBJ1-3
v_gene: TRBV5-1
d_gene: NA
CDR3aa: CASSPGHTKGNTIYF
CDR3nt: TGCGCCAGCAGCCCAGGACATACTAAGGGAAACACCATATATTTT

abundance: NA
j_gene: TRBJ2-1
v_gene: TRBV13
d_gene: TRBD2
CDR3aa: CASSLKASGSPIF
CDR3nt: TGTGCCAGCAGCCTAAAGGCTAGCGGGTCTCCGATCTTC

abundance: NA
j_gene: TRBJ1-1
v_gene: TRBV19
d_gene: NA
CDR3aa: CASSKGGTEAFF
CDR3nt: TGTGCCAGTAGTAAAGGGGGGACTGAAGCTTTCTTT

abundance: NA
j_gene: TRBJ2-2
v_gene: TRBV7-2
d_gene: NA
CDR3aa: CASSFMAGELFF
CDR3nt: TGTGCCAGCAGCTTTATGGCCGGGGAGCTGTTTTTT

abundance: NA
j_gene: TRBJ2-7
v_gene: TRBV9
d_gene: NA
CDR3aa: CASSVEGSQGGEQYF
CDR3nt: TGTGCCAGCAGCGTAGAAGGTAGCCAAGGCGGGGAGCAGTACTTC

abundance: NA
j_gene: TRBJ1-5
v_gene: TRBV12-3/TRBV12-4
d_gene: NA
CDR3aa: CASSLLAGDGNQPQHF
CDR3nt: TGTGCCAGCAGTTTATTGGCAGGGGACGGCAATCAGCCCCAGCATTTT

abundance: NA
j_gene: TRBJ2-1
v_gene: TRBV7-2
d_gene: TRBD2
CDR3aa: CASSLSGSHNEQFF
CDR3nt: TGTGCCAGCAGCCTTAGCGGGAGCCACAATGAGCAGTTCTTC

abundance: NA
j_gene: TRBJ2-7
v_gene: TRBV6-1
d_gene: NA
CDR3aa: CASSESSAGSYEQYF
CDR3nt: TGTGCCAGCAGTGAATCATCGGCAGGATCCTACGAGCAGTACTTC

abundance: NA
j_gene: TRBJ2-5
v_gene: TRBV19
d_gene: TRBD2
CDR3aa: CASSNLAGVGETQYF
CDR3nt: TGTGCCAGTAGTAATCTAGCGGGAGTAGGTGAGACCCAGTACTTC

abundance: NA
j_gene: TRBJ2-5
v_gene: TRBV5-4
d_gene: NA
CDR3aa: CASSLGLGVSETQYF
CDR3nt: TGTGCCAGCAGCTTGGGGCTAGGTGTATCGGAGACCCAGTACTTC

abundance: once
j_gene: TRBJ2-4
v_gene: TRBV4-1
d_gene: TRBD2
CDR3aa: CASKPGAGGRNIVDIQYF
CDR3nt: TGCGCCAGTAAACCAGGAGCGGGGGGGCGAAATATAGTGGACATTCAGTACTTC

abundance: NA
j_gene: TRBJ2-3
v_gene: TRBV5-1
d_gene: NA
CDR3aa: CASSLIGHSTDTQYF
CDR3nt: TGCGCCAGCAGCTTGATCGGACACAGCACAGATACGCAGTATTTT

abundance: NA
j_gene: TRBJ2-7
v_gene: TRBV5-6
d_gene: NA
CDR3aa: CASSLALKSYEQYF
CDR3nt: TGTGCCAGCAGCTTGGCCCTAAAATCCTACGAGCAGTACTTC

abundance: NA
j_gene: TRBJ2-7
v_gene: TRBV5-1
d_gene: NA
CDR3aa: CASSLVGALSYEQYF
CDR3nt: TGCGCCAGCAGCTTGGTGGGGGCGCTCTCCTACGAGCAGTACTTC

abundance: NA
j_gene: TRBJ1-6
v_gene: TRBV30
d_gene: NA
CDR3aa: CAWSAGMGDSPLHF
CDR3nt: TGTGCCTGGAGTGCCGGTATGGGGGATTCACCCCTCCACTTT

abundance: NA
j_gene: TRBJ1-1
v_gene: TRBV5-6
d_gene: TRBD1
CDR3aa: CASSLAGTVNTEAFF
CDR3nt: TGTGCCAGCAGCTTGGCCGGGACAGTGAACACTGAAGCTTTCTTT

abundance: NA
j_gene: TRBJ2-3
v_gene: TRBV15
d_gene: NA
CDR3aa: CATSNDPGYTQYF
CDR3nt: TGTGCCACCAGCAACGACCCCGGATATACGCAGTATTTT

abundance: once
j_gene: TRBJ2-3
v_gene: TRBV7-3
d_gene: TRBD2
CDR3aa: CASSVSGRALDTQYF
CDR3nt: TGTGCCAGCAGCGTCAGCGGGAGGGCCCTAGATACGCAGTATTTT

abundance: NA
j_gene: TRBJ1-4
v_gene: TRBV7-9
d_gene: TRBD1
CDR3aa: CASSPWDRVNEKLFF
CDR3nt: TGTGCCAGCAGCCCTTGGGACAGGGTCAATGAAAAACTGTTTTTT

abundance: NA
j_gene: TRBJ1-2
v_gene: TRBV3-1
d_gene: NA
CDR3aa: CASSQQGWGYGYTF
CDR3nt: TGTGCCAGCAGCCAACAGGGGTGGGGCTATGGCTACACCTTC

abundance: NA
j_gene: TRBJ1-5
v_gene: TRBV27
d_gene: TRBD1
CDR3aa: CATRPGTAINQPQHF
CDR3nt: TGTGCGACCCGGCCAGGGACAGCGATAAATCAGCCCCAGCATTTT

abundance: NA
j_gene: TRBJ1-2
v_gene: TRBV9
d_gene: NA
CDR3aa: CASSVLAGRNYGYTF
CDR3nt: TGTGCCAGCAGCGTCCTTGCGGGTCGCAACTATGGCTACACCTTC